Presented here are 16 T cell receptor beta chains from one specimen sequenced in a study of CD8 T cells in ankylosing spondylitis. General study results and limits: Within ankylosing spondylitis blood, a TCR beta motif made up of seven to nine highly homologous variants appeared to be characteristic.

MiXCR, run by TCRdb on the 5' RACE reads, gives a single entry per CDR3 protein. Of around 890,000 distinct CDR3 sequences listed, roughly 10% are singletons. No cognate antigen is known for these TCRs. Specimen: blood, either unsorted or a sorted T cell fraction (not recorded which). These receptors originate from a male donor with ankylosing spondylitis.

The sample holds a few counts of this clonotype. The V and J genes are TRBV7-2 and TRBJ1-2; TRBD1 aligns across 7 bases. The V gene's germline CDR1 is SGHTA and CDR2 FQGNSA. The V gene end was trimmed by 5 bases and the J gene end by 3 bases; junction bases not matched to a gene: 9. The CDR3 totals 15 residues. CDR3 sequence reads: CASSLRQGRHYGYTF. The CDR3 DNA follows: TGTGCCAGCAGCCTACGACAGGGCCGCCACTATGGCTACACCTTC.

This clonotype was seen a single time. This sequence joins TRBV4-3 and TRBJ2-2, with TRBD2 identical over 11 bases. The CDR3 contains 17 residues. V trimming: 0 bases; J trimming: 2 bases; junction bases outside the gene matches: 2. Germline V lookup: CDR1 LGHNA, CDR2 YSLEER. Written as DNA, the CDR3 is TGCGCCAGCAGCCAAGAGACTAGCGGGGTTAACACCGGGGAGCTGTTTTTT. Protein sequence: CASSQETSGVNTGELFF.

This clonotype showed up just a few times. CDR3 in amino acids: CASSHSRSRGTNEQYF. DNA of the CDR3: TGTGCCAGCAGCCACTCCCGCTCCCGGGGGACCAACGAGCAGTACTTC. This sequence joins TRBV4-2 and TRBJ2-7; D perhaps matches TRBD2 (6 bases). This CDR3 has 16 amino acids. The V gene's germline CDR1 is LGHNA and CDR2 YNFKEQ. The ends were cut back, 3 bases at V and 5 bases at J, with 20 bases in the middle.

A note on this clonotype: A junction end diverges from the germline sequence, so it may reflect a read error. V usage is TRBV6-1 and J usage is TRBJ2-6, with a tentative D call TRBD2 (5 bases). The length of the CDR3 is 15 residues. Germline CDR1 and CDR2: MNHNS and SASEGT. The CDR3 is CTSSRGWNGANVLTF. CDR3 DNA: TGTACCAGCAGTCGGGGATGGAATGGGGCCAACGTCCTGACTTTC.

This clonotype has a handful of counts. The rearrangement links TRBV6-6 to TRBJ1-1; D is unclear. Between the trimmed V and J ends, which lost 7 bases and 1 base, there was a span of 4 bases. CDR3 length: 11 amino acids. The germline gives CDR1 MNHNY, CDR2 SVGAGI (reference sequence). The CDR3 loop reads CASKKNTEAFF. CDR3 DNA: TGTGCCAGCAAAAAGAACACTGAAGCTTTCTTT.

This clonotype occurred a few times. The chain recombines TRBV9 with TRBJ2-7; D is undetermined. Deletions cut 0 bases from V and 5 bases from J, with 9 bases between. Germline lookup yields CDR1 SGDLS and CDR2 YYNGEE. CDR3 size: 13 residues. DNA of the CDR3: TGTGCCAGCAGCGTAGGACACAGTGACGAGCAGTACTTC. Residues: CASSVGHSDEQYF.

CDR3 protein: CASSSGQVDGYTF. The CDR3 DNA is TGCGCCAGCAGCTCCGGACAGGTGGATGGCTACACCTTC. The rearrangement links TRBV5-1 to TRBJ1-2; 7 nucleotides agree with TRBD1. Trimming cost V 3 bases and J 6 bases; bases outside gene matches: 5. The CDR3 length is 13 residues. The germline V gene encodes CDR1 SGHRS and CDR2 YFSETQ.

V is TRBV20-1 and J is TRBJ2-1, with 9 bases lining up with TRBD2. With 0 bases clipped from V and 7 bases from J, the junction kept 13 bases outside the gene matches. Germline V CDR1 and CDR2: DFQATT, SNEGSKA (reference sequence). The CDR3 consists of 17 residues. The CDR3 nucleotides read TGCAGTGCTAGAGATCGCCTAGCGGGAATTTGGTCTAATGAGCAGTTCTTC. It codes for CSARDRLAGIWSNEQFF.

The V and J genes are TRBV24-1 and TRBJ1-2; weak D call: TRBD1 (6 bases). Trimming removed 7 bases from V and 6 bases from J, with 14 bases in between. Per the germline V gene, CDR1 is KGHDR and CDR2 is SFDVKD. The CDR3 has 13 amino acids. In nucleotides, the CDR3 is TGTGCCACCAGCAACAGGGAATCGGATGGCTACACCTTC. Amino acid sequence: CATSNRESDGYTF.

This chain's CDR3 is CASSQERGYIQYF. The CDR3 DNA follows: TGCGCCAGCAGCCAAGAAAGGGGATACATTCAGTACTTC. This chain links TRBV4-3 with TRBJ2-4, with D tentatively TRBD1 (5 bases). Germline CDR1 reads LGHNA; CDR2 reads YSLEER. The CDR3 length is 13 residues. The V end was cut by 0 bases, the J end by 8 bases, with 8 bases between.

This clonotype was counted ten times or more. The chain uses TRBV20-1 and TRBJ2-7; 9 positions agree with TRBD1. After removal of 3 bases from V and 7 bases from J, the junction contained 10 bases not matched to a gene. Germline CDR1 DFQATT, CDR2 SNEGSKA (reference sequence). The CDR3 is 14 residues long. As DNA, the CDR3 is TGCAGTGCTAGCCCGGGACAGGGTGCTAAAGAGCAGTACTTC. Encoded protein: CSASPGQGAKEQYF.

At least ten counts were recorded for this clonotype. This chain links TRBV29-1 with TRBJ2-3; D is ambiguous. Germline V gene lookup returns CDR1 SQVTM and CDR2 ANQGSEA. Trimming shortened V by 6 bases and J by 2 bases, and 15 bases separated the two germline ends. The CDR3 contains 14 residues. This chain's CDR3 is CSVSAPSFTDTQYF. The CDR3 DNA follows: TGCAGCGTGTCGGCCCCCAGCTTCACAGATACGCAGTATTTT.

The chain carries TRBV5-1 and TRBJ1-6, with D uncertain. Germline V gene sequence: CDR1 SGHRS, CDR2 YFSETQ. The CDR3 sequence is 14 residues long. V lost 4 bases, J lost 6 bases, and 11 bases lay in between. The CDR3 DNA sequence: TGCGCCAGCAGCCCGGAATTGGGTAATTCACCCCTCCACTTT. It codes for CASSPELGNSPLHF.

The chain recombines TRBV7-2 with TRBJ2-7; D possibly uses TRBD1 or TRBD2 (5 bases each). The CDR3 covers 15 residues. V lost 1 base and J 6 bases, leaving 16 bases between the germline ends. Germline V gene data show CDR1 as SGHTA and CDR2 as FQGNSA. CDR3 in amino acids: CASSLVGPTGTEQYF. CDR3 bases: TGTGCCAGCAGCTTAGTCGGTCCGACGGGGACCGAGCAGTACTTC.

V usage is TRBV12-3 or TRBV12-4 and J usage is TRBJ2-1; TRBD2 matches at 8 bases. CDR3 length equals 11 residues. Unmatched junction bases numbered 2, after V lost 6 bases and J lost 10 bases. In nucleotides, the CDR3 is TGTGCCAGCAGGATAGCGGGAGAGCAGTTCTTC. Its protein is CASRIAGEQFF.

Comments on this clonotype: One end of the junction varies from germline; a read error may be responsible. This chain joins TRBV12-3 or TRBV12-4 and TRBJ2-1, with 9 bases lining up with TRBD2. The CDR3 length is 15 residues. CDR3 coding DNA: TGTGCCAGCAGTCTAGCGGGGTTCTCCTACAATGAGCAGTTCTTC. Protein sequence: CASSLAGFSYNEQFF.